This TCR beta chain is from a study of Graves' ophthalmopathy and Graves' hyperthyroidism. Study at large: Specimen type is peripheral blood, obtained at initial diagnosis before any treatment.

Scientists amplified the TCR beta CDR3 regions from RNA transcripts. Investigators did first-round RT-PCR with HTBI primers, then second-round multiplex PCR. TCRdb reanalysed the multiplex PCR reads using MiXCR and keeps one entry per CDR3 protein. Of around 600,000 distinct CDR3 sequences in the sample, roughly 41% are singletons; the top ten hold over 2.5%. Germline CDR1 reads LNHDA; CDR2 reads SQIVND (reference sequence). V shed 8 bases, J shed 5 bases, and the junction held 10 bases outside the gene matches. CDR3 length: 14 residues. Other autoimmune diseases, uncontrolled infections, pregnancy or lactation excluded patients from enrollment. Physicians reached a diagnosis by relying on clinical symptoms, serum thyroxine, TRAb, thyroid ultrasound and orbital computed tomography.

This clonotype was obtained from an adult man with Graves' ophthalmopathy. The sample was peripheral blood. This chain joins TRBV19 and TRBJ2-5; 8 bases are shared with TRBD1. Written as DNA, the CDR3 is TGTGCCAGTCGCCTCGGGACAGGCGTGGAGACCCAGTACTTC. This gives the protein CASRLGTGVETQYF. Combining the CDR3 with reference TRBV19 and TRBJ2-5 gives the whole variable domain DGGITQSPKYLFRKEGQNVTLSCEQNLNHDAMYWYRQDPGQGLRLIYYSQIVNDFQKGDIAEGYSVSREKKESFPLTVTSAQKNPTAFYLCASRLGTGVETQYFGPGTRLLVL.